This passage covers 3 T cell receptor beta chains from one sample sequenced in a study of post-analysis software for immune sequencing data. General study results and limits: The five TRBV segments detected at higher frequency in patients than in controls included TRBV5-6, TRBV5-1 and TRBV20-1.

For these TCRs, the target antigens are not known. The authors incorporated unique molecular identifiers into the TCR beta cDNA libraries. TCRdb ran MiXCR on the PCR reads and lists one entry per CDR3 protein. Of about 400,000 distinct CDR3 sequences listed, less than 35% are singletons. The sample was blood. The receptors were gathered from a girl aged 5-17 years with multiple sclerosis.

There are a few counts of this clonotype. The V call is TRBV20-1, the J call TRBJ2-3; 7 positions match TRBD2. This CDR3 has 15 residues. Germline CDR1 and CDR2: DFQATT and SNEGSKA (reference sequence). Trimming at V came to 0 bases and at J to 1 base, leaving 4 bases not matched to a gene. The CDR3 DNA is TGCAGTGCTAGAGAGGTGGGGGGGGGCACAGATACGCAGTATTTT. It specifies CSAREVGGGTDTQYF.

This clonotype was observed a handful of times. The CDR3 nucleotides read TGCGCCAGCAGCCCAACCCCGACAGGGGCCTACGAGCAGTACTTC. It translates to CASSPTPTGAYEQYF. The chain recombines TRBV5-1 with TRBJ2-7, with 8 positions matching TRBD1. The CDR3 runs 15 residues. Trimming removed 4 bases from V and 2 bases from J; junction bases left unmatched: 8. The germline V gene has CDR1 SGHRS and CDR2 YFSETQ.

As regards this clonotype: One junction end disagrees with the germline gene, perhaps due to a read error. V and J are TRBV6-5 and TRBJ1-2; D unresolved. This CDR3 comprises 13 residues. The germline CDR1 and CDR2 sequences are MNHEY and SVGAGI. The CDR3 nucleotides are TGTGCCAGCAGGTACTCGATAGGGAACGGCTACACCTTC. This codes for CASRYSIGNGYTF.